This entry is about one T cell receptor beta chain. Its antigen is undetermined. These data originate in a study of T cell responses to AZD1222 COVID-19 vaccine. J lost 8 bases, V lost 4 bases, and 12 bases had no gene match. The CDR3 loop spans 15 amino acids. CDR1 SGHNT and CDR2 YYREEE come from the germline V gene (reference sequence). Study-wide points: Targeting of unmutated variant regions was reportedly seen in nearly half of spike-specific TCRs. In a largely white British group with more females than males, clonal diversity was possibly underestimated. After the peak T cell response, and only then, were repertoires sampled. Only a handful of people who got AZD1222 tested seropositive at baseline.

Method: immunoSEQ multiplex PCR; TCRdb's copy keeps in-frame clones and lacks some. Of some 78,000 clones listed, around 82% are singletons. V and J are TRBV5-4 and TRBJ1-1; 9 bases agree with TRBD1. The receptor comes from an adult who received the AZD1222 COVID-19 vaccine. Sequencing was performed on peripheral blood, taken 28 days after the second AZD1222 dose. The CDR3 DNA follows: TGTGCCAGCAGCCGGACAGGGGCGGCAGGTACCGAAGCTTTCTTT. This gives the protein CASSRTGAAGTEAFF.